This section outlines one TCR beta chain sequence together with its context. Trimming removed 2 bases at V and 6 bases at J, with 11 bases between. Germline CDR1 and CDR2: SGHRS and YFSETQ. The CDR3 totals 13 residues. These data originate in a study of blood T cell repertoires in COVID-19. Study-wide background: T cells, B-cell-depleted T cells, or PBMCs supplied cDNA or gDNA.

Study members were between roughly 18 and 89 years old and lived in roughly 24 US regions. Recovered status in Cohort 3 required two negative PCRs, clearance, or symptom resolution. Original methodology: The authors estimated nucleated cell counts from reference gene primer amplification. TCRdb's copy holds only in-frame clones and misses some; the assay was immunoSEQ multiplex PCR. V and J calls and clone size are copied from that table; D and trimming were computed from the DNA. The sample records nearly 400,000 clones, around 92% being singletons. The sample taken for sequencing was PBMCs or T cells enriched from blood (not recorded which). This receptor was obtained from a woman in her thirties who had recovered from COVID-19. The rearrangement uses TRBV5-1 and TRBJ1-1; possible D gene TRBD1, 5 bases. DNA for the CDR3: TGCGCCAGCAGCTTACCAGGGCGACCTGAAGCTTTCTTT. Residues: CASSLPGRPEAFF.